This T cell receptor beta chain was identified during a study of PD-L1 blockade in urothelial cancer (dated by TCRdb to 2016 to 2017). About the full investigation: Therapy was started around 2014 for all patients, and atezolizumab 1,200 mg was administered intravenously every 3 weeks. Patients had an ECOG performance status of 0 or 1 and had received between 0 and 3 prior chemotherapy regimens. Blood samples were analyzed at two time points: 3 weeks after treatment start (second dose) and 6 weeks after treatment start. About 10 patients reached durable clinical benefit, while about 19 patients did not. About 90% of the roughly 30 patients were males with bladder-origin urothelial cancer, and about 60% of the roughly 29 reported a prior smoking history. Whole exome sequencing and RNA sequencing of pretreatment tumors were performed alongside TCR sequencing in the same patients. Durable clinical benefit was defined as a progression-free survival longer than 6 months, and TCR features were additionally tested against progression-free survival and overall survival. Blood samples gave median yields of approximately 130,000 T cells and some 80,000 unique TCRs, along with a median clonality of roughly 0.08. Pretreatment blood TCR-seq was available for about 30 patients, at least one posttreatment blood collection was obtained for 25 or so patients, and tumor TCR-seq was available for 25 or so patients. TCR sequencing covered pretreatment tumor samples and matched, serially collected peripheral blood taken before and after atezolizumab treatment. An exploratory multi-omic analysis was conducted of the somatic, immune and clinical correlates of response to PD-L1 blockade with atezolizumab in urothelial cancer.

This clone was counted only a few times. Its antigen remains unidentified. No per-base quality is available; no much larger clone lies one base away. Sequences SGHNT (CDR1) and YYREEE (CDR2) are obtained from the germline V gene (reference sequence). The CDR3 has 13 amino acids, counting the end cysteine and phenylalanine. Only CDR3 DNA is held: 39 bases, read in frame from base 1. V ends up 7 bases short and J 0 bases short, with an unmatched junction base count of 1. The sample's time point, from its label and the paper: peripheral blood 6 weeks after treatment start. The cohort comprised around 30 patients with locally advanced or metastatic urothelial carcinoma treated at Memorial Sloan Kettering on a trial protocol. Peripheral blood mononuclear cells were collected pretreatment and during treatment, with between 1 and 8 total time points obtained per patient. The Qiagen DNeasy Blood extraction kit was used to purify genomic DNA from total PBMCs and tumor samples. Collected pretreatment and during treatment, PBMCs were isolated and stored as previously described.

To estimate absolute template abundance from read counts, synthetic TCR analog templates were spiked into each PCR. Using the immunoSEQ assay, TCRbeta CDR3 regions were amplified from genomic DNA with bias-controlled V and J gene primers. Sequencing of rearranged TCRbeta segments was performed at approximately 20X coverage. Per the source publication's procedure: Clustering was used to correct sequencing errors, and CDR3s were annotated against IMGT so that V, D and J genes could be assigned. Downstream analyses used only productive TCRbeta rearrangements and left out out-of-frame or stop-codon sequences. Clonality was computed as one minus Shannon entropy normalized by the log of the number of unique productive sequences. Clones differing between time points or between blood and tumor were identified by Fisher's exact test with Benjamini-Hochberg correction at adjusted p below 0.01. Drawn from immuneACCESS, this table holds only the in-frame rearrangements with V and J called that TCRdb kept. Clones are partly lost; checked studies trace under half to an unresolved V gene and leave the rest unexplained. V, J and clone size are taken as reported in that table, and D and trimming were inferred from the DNA itself. The sample data list about 45,000 clones, and about 83% of these were observed just once. Jointly, the top ten make up around 16% of the sample.

General conclusions and limits of the study: Because the sample size was small (n = 29) and many of the analyses were exploratory, the results are meant to be hypothesis-generating. A pretreatment peripheral blood TCR clonality below the median was linked to improved progression-free and overall survival. Among patients with durable benefit, tumor-associated TCR clones showed greater expansion in peripheral blood 3 weeks after treatment started (n = 22, p = 0.022).

The V and J segments used are TRBV5-4 and TRBJ1-2; the central 9 bases match TRBD1. The source material was PBMCs, sampled around atezolizumab (anti-PD-L1) treatment. The sequence derives from a man aged 55 to 70 with urothelial cancer. The DNA sequence is TGTGCCAGCGGGGACAGGGCTAACTATGGCTACACCTTC. This is translated as CASGDRANYGYTF.